Included here is one TCR beta chain sequence, with context. Its antigen is not identified. Profiled with immunoSEQ multiplex PCR; TCRdb holds only in-frame clones, not every one. This table holds 49,000 or so clones, approximately 90% found once. The CDR3 spans 15 residues. This sample is part of a study of OX40 agonist ivuxolimab in advanced cancers. The study's findings and limits: Expanded clones were, on average, more numerous among CD8+ T cells than CD4+.

The starting material was CD4+ or CD8+ T cells sorted from blood, obtained in a trial of the OX40 agonist ivuxolimab. The chain links TRBV21-1 to TRBJ2-3; the DNA was not compared with TRBD2, the D call given in the table. TRBV21-1 is a documented pseudogene. The clonotype originates from an adult with an advanced solid tumor such as melanoma, head and neck, liver or kidney cancer. The CDR3 loop reads CASSKVAGAADTQYF. The CDR3 DNA reads as TGTGCCAGCAGCAAAGTAGCGGGAGCAGCAGATACGCAGTATTTT.